These 18 T cell receptor beta chains came from one sample sequenced in a study of radiation and T cells in renal cell carcinoma. Sequencing used immunoSEQ multiplex PCR; TCRdb keeps in-frame clones, though not all of them. The table includes 140,000 or so clones, 75% to 90% detected once. Time point indicated: blood 4 weeks post-SBRT, at nephrectomy. Described treatment: 15 Gy SBRT to primary tumor, nephrectomy 4 weeks later. The sequences come from blood, collected from a patient whose treatment included radiotherapy and nephrectomy. Receptors were obtained from a woman between 45 and 60 years old with renal cell carcinoma.

This chain connects TRBV10-2 to TRBJ2-1; 7 nucleotides align to TRBD2. V was clipped by 4 bases and J by 1 base; unmatched bases: 4. The CDR3 is made up of 15 amino acids. The germline V gene has CDR1 WSHSY and CDR2 SAAADI. CDR3 amino acids: CASSVEGGSYNEQFF. The CDR3 DNA reads TGCGCCAGCAGTGTTGAGGGAGGGTCCTACAATGAGCAGTTCTTC.

The V call is TRBV9, the J call TRBJ2-2; D is ambiguous. The CDR3 contains 16 residues. V gave up 4 bases and J gave up 0 bases, with 13 bases separating them. Germline assignment: CDR1 SGDLS and CDR2 YYNGEE. CDR3 protein: CASSLTVATNTGELFF. The CDR3 DNA sequence: TGTGCCAGCAGCTTAACAGTGGCGACGAACACCGGGGAGCTGTTTTTT.

This chain connects TRBV5-4 to TRBJ2-1; 11 bases align to TRBD2. J lost 5 bases, V lost 4 bases, and 11 bases had no gene match. This CDR3 is built from 17 residues. Germline V gene data show CDR1 as SGHNT and CDR2 as YYREEE (reference sequence). The CDR3 sequence is CASSAGASGRWDNEQFF. CDR3 DNA sequence: TGTGCCAGCAGCGCTGGGGCTAGCGGGAGGTGGGACAATGAGCAGTTCTTC.

V and J are TRBV4-2 and TRBJ2-5; 7 bases are a match to TRBD1. Looked up from germline, CDR1 is LGHNA and CDR2 is YNFKEQ. The J segment lost 4 bases and the V segment lost 1 base, leaving 18 bases of the junction unmatched. This CDR3 region has 19 residues. This chain's CDR3 is CASSQGRDSPGHPRETQYF. CDR3 DNA sequence: TGTGCCAGCAGCCAAGGCCGGGACAGCCCCGGGCACCCAAGAGAGACCCAGTACTTC.

The gene calls are TRBV6-5 and TRBJ1-5; maybe TRBD1 (6 bases). From germline, CDR1 is MNHEY and CDR2 SVGAGI. Trimming took 6 bases from V and 7 from J, leaving 19 bases between them. The CDR3 runs to 15 residues. CDR3 amino acids: CASRRTGREEQPQHF. The CDR3 DNA reads TGTGCCAGCAGAAGAACAGGGAGAGAGGAGCAGCCCCAGCATTTT.

The J gene is TRBJ2-1, the V gene TRBV5-4; D not certain. Trimming left V 4 bases short and J 8 bases short, with 7 bases between. Germline CDR1 SGHNT, CDR2 YYREEE (reference sequence). The CDR3 is 11 residues long. The CDR3 protein is CASSRWDEQFF. CDR3 sequence (DNA): TGTGCCAGCAGCCGCTGGGATGAGCAGTTCTTC.

The chain uses TRBV6-6 and TRBJ2-7, with TRBD2 matching over 7 bases. The CDR3 sequence is 13 residues long. Looked up from germline, CDR1 is MNHNY and CDR2 is SVGAGI (reference sequence). V was pared by 6 bases and J by 4 bases, with 6 bases of the junction left unmatched. CDR3 amino acids: CASSGEGTYEQYF. Here the CDR3 DNA reads TGTGCCAGCAGCGGGGAGGGGACGTACGAGCAGTACTTC.

This clone occurred a few times. J is TRBJ1-5 and V is TRBV15; 7 bases align to TRBD1. Germline-derived CDR1 and CDR2 are LNHNV and YYDKDF (reference sequence). V trimming: 2 bases; J trimming: 3 bases; junction bases outside the gene matches: 7. The CDR3 sequence is 16 residues long. The CDR3 sequence: CATSRRGRGNNQPQHF. Written as DNA, the CDR3 is TGTGCCACCAGCAGAAGGGGCAGGGGGAACAATCAGCCCCAGCATTTT.

This clone was detected only a few times. The chain uses TRBV7-9 and TRBJ2-3; 11 bases map to TRBD2. The CDR3 has 15 residues. CDR1 and CDR2 from the germline V gene are SEHNR and FQNEAQ (reference sequence). Trimming at V came to 5 bases and at J to 5 bases, leaving 6 bases not matched to a gene. The CDR3 loop reads CASSRSGGAGDTQYF. As DNA, the CDR3 is TGTGCCAGCAGCCGTAGCGGGGGGGCCGGAGATACGCAGTATTTT.

The chain joins TRBV18 to TRBJ2-4, with D maybe TRBD1 (5 bases). V lost 3 bases and J lost 5, with 11 bases in between. The CDR3 runs to 14 residues. Germline assignment: CDR1 KGHSH and CDR2 LQKENI. CDR3: CASSPVEGENIQYF. CDR3 nucleotide sequence: TGTGCCAGCTCACCCGTGGAAGGGGAAAACATTCAGTACTTC.

This clone is a singleton in its sample. The chain links TRBV10-3 to TRBJ1-4, with D possibly matching TRBD1 (6 bases). The CDR3 covers 13 residues. The germline V and J ends were trimmed by 6 bases and 8 bases, with 13 bases remaining between them. The V gene's germline CDR1 is ENHRY and CDR2 SYGVKD. Written as DNA, the CDR3 is TGTGCCATCAGAGGGGGGGCGCGGGAAAAACTGTTTTTT. Its protein is CAIRGGAREKLFF.

The rearrangement links TRBV2 to TRBJ2-7; possible D gene TRBD1, 5 bases. The V end lost 4 bases, the J end lost 4 bases, and 11 bases lay between the germline ends. The CDR3 runs to 13 residues. In germline, CDR1 is SNHLY, CDR2 FYNNEI. CDR3 loop: CASSALGPYEQYF. The DNA for the CDR3 is TGTGCCAGCAGTGCGTTGGGGCCATACGAGCAGTACTTC.

The chain combines TRBV19 with TRBJ2-1, with 8 bases fitting TRBD1. The CDR3 runs 17 residues. The ends lost 5 bases at V and 5 bases at J; junction bases unmatched: 14. The germline V gene encodes CDR1 LNHDA and CDR2 SQIVND (reference sequence). The CDR3 reads CASSQGGGDRGNNEQFF. CDR3 coding DNA: TGTGCCAGTAGTCAAGGGGGTGGTGACAGGGGAAACAATGAGCAGTTCTTC.

This chain links TRBV19 with TRBJ2-1, with D uncertain. The V end was cut by 4 bases, the J end by 11 bases, with 15 bases between. The CDR3 loop spans 13 amino acids. The V gene's germline CDR1 is LNHDA and CDR2 SQIVND (reference sequence). In nucleotides, the CDR3 is TGTGCCAGTAGTAAGTCTGTGGGTGGCAAGCAGTTCTTC. This translates into CASSKSVGGKQFF.

CDR3 protein: CASSQGQENTEAFF. CDR3 nucleotides: TGTGCCAGTAGTCAAGGACAGGAGAACACTGAAGCTTTCTTT. V and J are TRBV19 and TRBJ1-1; 7 bases are shared with TRBD1. In germline, CDR1 is LNHDA, CDR2 SQIVND (reference sequence). The CDR3 has 14 residues. The V and J ends lost 5 bases and 1 base, in that order; junction bases with no gene match: 4.

The V and J genes are TRBV9 and TRBJ2-1; 12 bases are shared with TRBD2. The CDR3 length is 20 residues. The V segment lost 4 bases and the J segment 1 base; nucleotides outside the gene matches: 15. CDR1 is SGDLS and CDR2 is YYNGEE in the germline V gene. CDR3 protein: CASSPRLAGEELRSYNEQFF. The CDR3 nucleotides read TGTGCCAGCAGCCCAAGACTAGCGGGAGAGGAATTGCGGTCCTACAATGAGCAGTTCTTC.

The chain recombines TRBV4-2 with TRBJ2-7; 16 positions match TRBD2. Germline CDR1 reads LGHNA; CDR2 reads YNFKEQ. The CDR3 runs to 17 residues. V shed 2 bases and J 7 bases; nucleotides not matched to a gene: 8. CDR3 loop: CASSQPGLAGGTKEQYF. The CDR3 region has the DNA TGTGCCAGCAGCCAACCGGGACTAGCGGGGGGGACGAAAGAGCAGTACTTC.

This sequence joins TRBV7-6 and TRBJ2-5, with a possible D match to TRBD1 (6 bases). CDR1 SGHVS and CDR2 FNYEAQ come from the germline V gene. The CDR3 has 15 amino acids. V was shortened by 4 bases and J by 7 bases, with 19 bases between the two germline ends. Here the CDR3 DNA reads TGTGCCAGCAGCTCCACAGGGTCTGCAAGGGGGACCCAGTACTTC. Translating gives CASSSTGSARGTQYF.